Listed below are T cell receptor beta chains from one sample, sequenced in a study of T cells in Graves' hyperthyroidism and ophthalmopathy. TCRdb ran MiXCR on the multiplex PCR reads and lists one entry per CDR3 protein. Counted here are 350,000 to 450,000 distinct CDR3 sequences, approximately 15% occurring once; the ten biggest clones make up approximately 9.9%. Sequencing input: blood. Receptors were obtained from a woman aged 55-75 years with Graves' hyperthyroidism. CDR3s include the opening cysteine and the closing phenylalanine or tryptophan. The D gene is left open where the match is weak. Size values are once, few and many counts, or a class for expanded clones, and some rows have none.

clone_size	v_call	d_call	j_call	cdr3_aa	cdr3_nt
.	TRBV5-1	.	TRBJ1-4	CASSSFGTRNEKLFF	TGCGCCAGCAGTAGCTTCGGCACTCGTAATGAAAAACTGTTTTTT
many	TRBV7-8	.	TRBJ2-7	CASSLGANHPGYEQYF	TGTGCCAGCAGCTTAGGGGCTAACCACCCGGGGTACGAGCAGTACTTC
many	TRBV5-6	.	TRBJ1-3	CASSLLGRSSGNTIYF	TGTGCCAGCAGCTTGTTGGGACGCAGCTCTGGAAACACCATATATTTT
many	TRBV9	.	TRBJ2-7	CASSAGTATYEQYF	TGTGCCAGCAGCGCAGGGACCGCTACCTACGAGCAGTACTTC
many	TRBV2	.	TRBJ1-4	CASHLSGDNEKLFF	TGTGCCAGCCACCTTTCAGGGGACAATGAAAAACTGTTTTTT
many	TRBV7-8	.	TRBJ2-3	CASSLAYTDTQYF	TGTGCCAGCAGCTTAGCATACACAGATACGCAGTATTTT
.	TRBV28	.	TRBJ1-4	CASSQSTAGNEKLFF	TGTGCCAGCAGTCAATCGACAGCTGGTAATGAAAAACTGTTTTTT
few	TRBV18	TRBD2	TRBJ2-1	CASSPRTSGLNEQFF	TGTGCCAGCTCACCGAGGACTAGCGGACTCAATGAGCAGTTCTTC
many	TRBV2	TRBD2	TRBJ2-3	CASQLADKWGDTQYF	TGTGCCAGCCAACTAGCGGACAAATGGGGAGATACGCAGTATTTT
many	TRBV28	TRBD1	TRBJ1-2	CASSPPDRWGYGYTF	TGTGCCAGCAGTCCACCGGACAGGTGGGGATATGGCTACACCTTC
many	TRBV19	TRBD1	TRBJ1-5	CASKTGWDQPQHF	TGTGCCAGTAAGACAGGGTGGGATCAGCCCCAGCATTTT
.	TRBV10-1	.	TRBJ2-2	CASSEDLTGELFF	TGCGCCAGCAGTGAGGATCTGACAGGGGAGCTGTTTTTT
few	TRBV24-1	TRBD2	TRBJ2-3	CATSDLQGPSGGFTDTQYF	TGTGCCACCAGTGATTTGCAGGGCCCTAGCGGGGGGTTCACAGATACGCAGTATTTT
many	TRBV12-3/TRBV12-4	TRBD2	TRBJ2-5	CASSSAGTSVETQYF	TGTGCCAGCAGTTCAGCCGGGACTAGCGTAGAGACCCAGTACTTC
many	TRBV24-1	.	TRBJ2-1	CAINRSDNEQFF	TGTGCCATCAATAGGAGTGACAATGAGCAGTTCTTC
many	TRBV5-5	.	TRBJ1-4	CASSLPPPGEKLFF	TGTGCCAGCAGCTTGCCGCCACCAGGGGAAAAACTGTTTTTT
many	TRBV15	.	TRBJ1-5	CATSFSPRVDNQPQHF	TGTGCCACCAGCTTCTCACCGAGGGTTGACAATCAGCCCCAGCATTTT
few	TRBV6-5	.	TRBJ2-1	CASSYGSEQFF	TGTGCCAGCAGTTACGGGAGTGAGCAGTTCTTC
many	TRBV4-1	.	TRBJ2-7	CASSQVRQAAYEQYF	TGCGCCAGCAGCCAAGTACGTCAGGCCGCCTACGAGCAGTACTTC
many	TRBV3-1	TRBD2	TRBJ2-5	CASRRNRVAGEETQYF	TGTGCCAGCAGACGCAATCGGGTAGCGGGAGAAGAGACCCAGTACTTC
many	TRBV7-9	TRBD2	TRBJ2-3	CASSRTSGSETDTQYF	TGTGCCAGCAGCCGGACTAGCGGGAGTGAGACAGATACGCAGTATTTT
many	TRBV29-1	.	TRBJ2-3	CSVVNTDTQYF	TGCAGCGTTGTTAACACAGATACGCAGTATTTT
many	TRBV20-1	.	TRBJ1-4	CSARGPAEKLFF	TGCAGTGCTAGGGGACCGGCGGAAAAACTGTTTTTT
many	TRBV18	TRBD1	TRBJ2-1	CASSPQGTGAGNEQFF	TGTGCCAGCTCACCACAGGGGACAGGGGCCGGGAATGAGCAGTTCTTC
few	TRBV13	.	TRBJ2-5	CASSTGLGEEYF	TGTGCCAGCAGCACCGGACTGGGGGAAGAGTACTTC
many	TRBV30	.	TRBJ2-7	CAWSKRGLGEQYF	TGTGCCTGGAGTAAGAGAGGGCTTGGCGAGCAGTACTTC
.	TRBV11-2	.	TRBJ2-7	CASSGRTPGDGEQYF	TGTGCCAGCAGCGGAAGGACCCCCGGGGACGGAGAGCAGTACTTC
many	TRBV11-2	.	TRBJ1-6	CASSLGRGTNSPLHF	TGTGCCAGCAGCTTAGGGCGGGGTACAAATTCACCCCTCCACTTT
few	TRBV5-4	TRBD1	TRBJ1-1	CASSLVQGDTEAFF	TGTGCCAGCAGCTTGGTACAGGGGGACACTGAAGCTTTCTTT
many	TRBV20-1	TRBD2	TRBJ2-7	CSVLAGGPYEQYF	TGCAGTGTATTGGCGGGAGGCCCCTACGAGCAGTACTTC
.	TRBV7-9	.	TRBJ2-1	CASSLESVSEQFF	TGTGCCAGCAGCTTAGAAAGCGTCAGTGAGCAGTTCTTC
.	TRBV20-1	TRBD2	TRBJ2-1	CSARDGGAGTKQFF	TGCAGTGCTAGAGACGGAGGGGCCGGGACTAAACAGTTCTTC
.	TRBV7-9	TRBD2	TRBJ2-3	CASSFLAGVSPDTQYF	TGTGCCAGCAGCTTTCTAGCGGGAGTTAGTCCAGATACGCAGTATTTT
many	TRBV15	TRBD2	TRBJ2-5	CATSNIAGETQYF	TGTGCCACCAGCAATATAGCGGGAGAGACCCAGTACTTC
many	TRBV3-1	TRBD1	TRBJ2-3	CASRPQGGTDTQYF	TGTGCCAGCAGGCCGCAGGGGGGCACAGATACGCAGTATTTT
many	TRBV2	TRBD2	TRBJ2-5	CASSGDPGLAEETQYF	TGTGCCAGCAGTGGAGATCCGGGACTAGCAGAAGAGACCCAGTACTTC
many	TRBV27	.	TRBJ2-1	CASSFRQGLLYNEQFF	TGTGCCAGCAGTTTTCGCCAGGGCCTACTCTACAATGAGCAGTTCTTC
many	TRBV3-1	.	TRBJ2-5	CASSQGRAETQYF	TGTGCCAGCAGCCAAGGACGGGCGGAGACCCAGTACTTC
many	TRBV5-1	.	TRBJ2-1	CASSKDRGYNEQFF	TGCGCCAGCAGCAAGGACCGGGGTTACAATGAGCAGTTCTTC
many	TRBV18	.	TRBJ2-1	CASSLSTFDEQFF	TGTGCCAGCTCTCTCTCGACATTCGATGAGCAGTTCTTC
many	TRBV20-1	TRBD2	TRBJ2-1	CSARPRTSGSRGEQFF	TGCAGTGCGCGACCACGGACTAGCGGGAGTAGGGGTGAGCAGTTCTTC
many	TRBV30	.	TRBJ1-6	CAWSYTGQYNSPLHF	TGTGCCTGGAGTTACACGGGGCAATATAATTCACCCCTCCACTTT
many	TRBV5-1	TRBD1	TRBJ1-2	CASSRDSHYGYTF	TGCGCCAGCAGCCGGGACAGCCACTATGGCTACACCTTC
few	TRBV30	TRBD2	TRBJ2-1	CAWVGRGEQFF	TGTGCCTGGGTGGGGAGGGGTGAGCAGTTCTTC